The 4 T cell receptor beta chains in this list originate from one sample, sequenced in a study of tissue T cells after allogeneic stem cell transplantation. Time point in this sample: mouse harvest day 7 after allogeneic transplant. Mouse grafts combined 10^7 T-cell-depleted bone marrow cells with 10^6 splenic CD5+ T cells. Only in-frame clones appear in the TCRdb table, and some are missing; sequencing was by immunoSEQ multiplex PCR. This table holds several thousand clones, approximately 55% found once. Sequencing was performed on lymph node tissue. The receptors derive from a female BALB/c mouse given C57BL/6 T cells with graft-versus-host disease after an allogeneic hematopoietic cell transplant.

As regards this clone: Mouse germline and gene names are used. The CDR3 end lies 1 residue beyond the end of the read and is filled in from the germline J gene. The chain carries TRBV12-1 and TRBJ2-5; 10 positions match TRBD2. CDR1 is SGHSN and CDR2 is HYEKVE in the germline V gene. The junction had 2 bases not matched to a gene; V was cut back by 2 bases and J by 4 bases. The CDR3 runs 14 residues. This CDR3 is CASSRDWGEDTQYF. The CDR3 bases that were read are TGTGCCAGCTCTCGCGACTGGGGGGAAGACACCCAGTAC.

This clone showed up just a few times. These gene names are mouse names. The read stops 1 residue short of the end of the CDR3; the missing end is completed from the germline J gene. This chain uses TRBV1 with TRBJ2-5, with 10 positions matching TRBD1. CDR3 length: 13 amino acids. Per germline, CDR1 NSQYPW and CDR2 LRSPGD (reference sequence). V lost 3 bases, J lost 6 bases, and 0 bases stayed unmatched. CDR3 DNA, as far as it was read: TGCACCTGCAGTGCGACAGGGGGCGACACCCAGTAC. Amino acid sequence: CTCSATGGDTQY. The whole CDR3 is CTCSATGGDTQYF.

This clone was found a few times. The gene names here belong to mouse. The read falls 1 residue short of the CDR3 end, and the missing part is taken from the germline J gene. The chain combines TRBV13-2 with TRBJ2-1; the match to TRBD2 covers 11 bases. Germline CDR1 is NNHNN and CDR2 is SYGAGS (reference sequence). The length of the CDR3 is 15 residues. J was trimmed by 1 base and V by 3 bases; bases with no gene match: 0. The sequenced part of the CDR3 DNA is TGTGCCAGCGGTGGGACTGGGGGGAACTATGCTGAGCAGTTC. Translation gives CASGGTGGNYAEQF. Given in full, the CDR3 is CASGGTGGNYAEQFF.

With respect to this clone: Mouse germline and gene names are used. The observed sequence ends 1 residue before the CDR3 terminus, with the missing tail filled in from the germline J gene. V usage is TRBV26 and J usage is TRBJ1-6; D call uncertain. TRBJ1-6 is treated as an ORF (open reading frame) with a function not yet certain. CDR3 length: 14 amino acids. The V end was cut by 2 bases, the J end by 3 bases, with 5 bases between. CDR1 is KGHPV, CDR2 FQNQEV, per germline (reference sequence). CDR3 DNA (partial): TGTGCCAGCAGTCTGCATCACTATAATTCGCCCCTCTAC. This sequence encodes CASSLHHYNSPLY. The CDR3 reads in full as CASSLHHYNSPLYF.